These 15 T cell receptor beta chains came from one sample sequenced in a study of blood T cells in healthy people across ages. A second about 7 to 11 cycle PCR used barcoded and J-beta primers. TCRdb used MiXCR to reprocess the 5' RACE reads, holding one entry per CDR3 protein. The table lists about 1.6 million distinct CDR3 sequences, about 31% of them singletons. Sequenced material: blood. These receptors were taken from a woman aged 25 to 39 in good health.

The chain joins TRBV5-1 to TRBJ2-1; D not resolved. CDR3 size: 13 residues. V lost 4 bases and J 8 bases, leaving 13 bases between the germline ends. Germline CDR1 is SGHRS and CDR2 is YFSETQ. CDR3 sequence (DNA): TGCGCCAGCAGCGCCCTCTTATTCGATGAGCAGTTCTTC. It translates to CASSALLFDEQFF.

With respect to this clonotype: An end of the junction differs from the germline gene, which may be a read error. The J gene is TRBJ2-1, the V gene TRBV12-3 or TRBV12-4; D is undetermined. CDR3 size: 10 residues. CDR3 DNA sequence: TGTGCCAGCAGTTACAATGAGCAGTCCTTC. It translates to CASSYNEQSF.

This clonotype was recorded a few times. The chain couples TRBV20-1 to TRBJ2-1; 10 positions agree with TRBD2. The V gene's germline CDR1 is DFQATT and CDR2 SNEGSKA (reference sequence). The V and J ends lost 1 base and 9 bases, in that order; junction bases with no gene match: 3. The CDR3 totals 13 residues. The CDR3, as DNA: TGCAGTGCTAGAGTAGCGGGAGGTGGTGAGCAGTTCTTC. The encoded protein is CSARVAGGGEQFF.

The chain joins TRBV28 to TRBJ1-1; D may be TRBD1 (5 bases). CDR1 is MDHEN and CDR2 is SYDVKM in the germline V gene. V was shortened by 6 bases and J by 1 base, with 12 bases between the two germline ends. The length of the CDR3 is 14 residues. In nucleotides, the CDR3 is TGTGCCAGCAGACGGGACGGAACGAACACTGAAGCTTTCTTT. It yields the protein CASRRDGTNTEAFF.

The chain couples TRBV15 to TRBJ2-7; 8 bases map to TRBD1. Germline trimming cut 5 bases from V and 2 bases from J; bases unmatched to any gene: 5. Germline CDR1 reads LNHNV; CDR2 reads YYDKDF (reference sequence). This CDR3 comprises 14 residues. The CDR3 sequence: CATSWTGQAYEQYF. CDR3 DNA: TGTGCCACCAGCTGGACAGGGCAAGCCTACGAGCAGTACTTC.

The CDR3 sequence is CSARDGGRGQETQYF. The CDR3 DNA sequence: TGCAGTGCTAGAGATGGTGGCAGGGGCCAAGAGACCCAGTACTTC. The V call is TRBV20-1, the J call TRBJ2-5; D is possibly TRBD1 (6 bases). The V end was cut by 0 bases, the J end by 1 base, with 12 bases between. The germline CDR1 and CDR2 sequences are DFQATT and SNEGSKA (reference sequence). The CDR3 covers 15 residues.

Concerning this clonotype: A much larger clone differs from this one at a single base, so this may be a read error. This chain links TRBV20-1 with TRBJ2-3; tentative D call: TRBD1 (5 bases). Germline loops: CDR1 DFQATT, CDR2 SNEGSKA (reference sequence). The CDR3 is made up of 12 amino acids. As DNA, the CDR3 is TGCAATGCCGATCAGGGTTATGATACGCAGTATTTT. It is translated as CNADQGYDTQYF.

This clonotype has a handful of counts. The chain has TRBV7-3 and TRBJ2-1, with TRBD2 matching over 9 bases. CDR1 and CDR2 from the germline V gene are SGHTA and FQGTGA. CDR3 length: 15 residues. J lost 6 bases, V lost 3 bases, and 6 bases had no gene match. The CDR3, as DNA: TGTGCCAGCAGCTTCGGGCGGGGGGGCAGCAATGAGCAGTTCTTC. Translating gives CASSFGRGGSNEQFF.

The chain couples TRBV2 to TRBJ2-6; D not resolved. CDR1 is SNHLY, CDR2 FYNNEI, per germline. Trimming left V 0 bases short and J 3 bases short, with 9 bases between. The CDR3 runs 16 residues. Here the CDR3 reads CASSEAAAGGANVLTF. CDR3 in DNA: TGTGCCAGCAGTGAAGCGGCGGCTGGTGGGGCCAACGTCCTGACTTTC.

This clonotype appeared a few times. The chain combines TRBV9 with TRBJ1-2, with 7 bases lining up with TRBD1. The CDR3 has 18 amino acids. The germline CDR1 and CDR2 sequences are SGDLS and YYNGEE. Trimming took 3 bases from V and 3 from J; bases not matched to a gene: 17. CDR3 sequence (DNA): TGTGCCAGCAGCGATAGCAGGAACAACAGGGGAAGAGACTATGGCTACACCTTC. This encodes CASSDSRNNRGRDYGYTF.

As concerns this clonotype: At one end, the junction sequence differs from germline, possibly due to a read error. This chain links TRBV27 with TRBJ2-7; TRBD2 might be the D (5 bases). Germline assignment: CDR1 MNHEY and CDR2 SMNVEV (reference sequence). The CDR3 length is 13 residues. The CDR3 loop is CASSTSFNYVQYF. CDR3 in DNA: TGTGCCAGCAGTACTAGTTTTAACTACGTGCAGTACTTC.

In the case of this clonotype: One end of the junction does not line up with germline, which may come from a read error. This CDR3 reads CTSSVDGSNQPQHF. CDR3 nucleotide sequence: TGTACCAGCAGCGTGGACGGTAGCAATCAGCCCCAGCATTTT. The gene calls are TRBV9 and TRBJ1-5; no clear D gene. CDR3 size: 14 residues. The germline V gene has CDR1 SGDLS and CDR2 YYNGEE.

CDR3 in amino acids: CASSQDFYTGEQFF. As DNA, the CDR3 is TGTGCCAGCAGCCAAGATTTTTATACGGGTGAGCAGTTCTTC. The chain recombines TRBV14 with TRBJ2-1; unclear D gene. V was pared by 0 bases and J by 9 bases, with 12 bases between. The CDR3 is 14 residues long. Germline V gene lookup returns CDR1 SGHDN and CDR2 FVKESK.

The genes are TRBV11-2 and TRBJ2-7; D is possibly TRBD1 or TRBD2 (5 bases each). The CDR3 consists of 14 residues. CDR1 is SGHAT and CDR2 is FQNNGV in the germline V gene. Between the trimmed V and J ends, which lost 7 bases and 3 bases, there was a span of 16 bases. The CDR3 is CASTGDAFGYEQYF. The CDR3 nucleotides are TGTGCCAGCACCGGGGACGCGTTCGGCTACGAGCAGTACTTC.

V is TRBV6-5 and J is TRBJ1-3; 7 bases match TRBD1. V trimming: 6 bases; J trimming: 7 bases; junction bases outside the gene matches: 6. Per germline, CDR1 MNHEY and CDR2 SVGAGI. The CDR3 totals 13 residues. CDR3 bases: TGTGCCAGCAGGGTACAGGGGCAGAACACCATATATTTT. Translation gives CASRVQGQNTIYF.